Sequencing of this TCR beta chain was carried out in a study of glioma-infiltrating T cells after dendritic cell vaccination listed by TCRdb under 2016. As for the study more broadly: The cohort included around 15 glioblastoma patients drawn from Phase I and II dendritic cell vaccination trials, of whom 9 were newly diagnosed and 6 had recurrent disease. Between about 2002 and 2012, the patients were given dendritic cell vaccination pulsed with autologous tumor lysate. To make the vaccine, monocyte-derived dendritic cells were cultured for under eight days with IL-4 and GM-CSF and then pulsed overnight with autologous tumor lysate. Each patient got three intradermal injections of the dendritic cell vaccine, spaced at biweekly intervals, in the arm below the axilla. In glioblastoma patients vaccinated with dendritic cells, deep sequencing of TCR beta CDR3 regions served to measure tumor-infiltrating lymphocyte content and to compare repertoires between tumor and blood. Survival after dendritic cell vaccination was correlated with TCR sequencing metrics such as TIL content and the overlap between tumor and blood repertoires. On the study overall, not on this receptor specifically: The TCR overlap response model with three groups was called speculative and said to need prospective validation. The cohort was small and heterogeneous, with few patients having full blood and tumor sets and even fewer initial-recurrent tumor pairs. Higher estimated pretreatment TIL content predicted longer time to progression and overall survival after dendritic cell vaccination. No direct relationship between TCR clonality and survival was found, suggesting that a diverse polyclonal response may matter.

Notes on this clone: The target of this receptor is not known. Base-call qualities are not available, and no considerably larger clone is one nucleotide away.

The immunoSEQ assay amplified TCRB CDR3 regions from approximately 2 micrograms of genomic DNA, or from all available DNA when less than that amount was available. Multiplex PCR used 60 forward primers for TCR V beta segments and 13 reverse primers for J beta segments. To estimate reads per starting template, synthetic control templates were spiked into each sample at limiting dilution. The Illumina HiSeq System generated 87 bp sequencing reads. As for how the authors treated the data: PCR and sequencing errors were removed by merging closely related sequences with a nearest neighbor algorithm. TCR overlap was measured as the percentage of unique tumor TCR beta sequences also present in the same patient's peripheral blood. TCRdb took this table from immuneACCESS and kept in-frame rearrangements with V and J called. Such tables lack part of the clones; where checked against another copy, unresolved V genes explain under half of the gap, and the rest is unexplained. V and J calls plus clone size are reproduced from that table; the DNA served to infer D and trimming. The sample has approximately 60,000 clones on record, around nine tenths of them singletons. The top ten constitute around 10% of the sample.

What this sample's time point label stands for: after dendritic cell vaccination, including at tumor progression/relapse. Patients were selected for having adequate residual fresh-frozen tumor tissue and more than two years of available survival data. Although molecular status otherwise differed among the glioblastoma patients, no patient had an isocitrate dehydrogenase mutation. PBMC were collected before vaccination, two weeks after the third vaccination, and at tumor progression when it occurred. The Qiagen DNeasy Blood extraction Kit was used for extraction of genomic DNA. The sample was blood, taken after dendritic cell vaccination. This receptor was identified in a human donor with glioblastoma.

The sequence in DNA is TGTGCCAGTAGTGCCAACTCCCGGGACGCGGGGGGTGGCTACACCTTC. This gives the protein CASSANSRDAGGGYTF. In this chain, TRBV19 is recombined with TRBJ1-2; a tentative D match to TRBD1 spans 5 bases. Trimming at the junction amounts to 5 bases on V and 7 bases on J, and the germline ends lie 23 bases apart. The CDR1 and CDR2 encoded by the germline V gene (reference sequence) are LNHDA and SQIVND. The cysteine opens and the phenylalanine closes a CDR3 of 16 amino acids. Only CDR3 DNA remains: 48 bases, in frame from the first base.